The next 15 T cell receptor beta chains were all read from a single sample in a study of molecular identifiers for immune sequencing clone quantification. MiXCR, run by TCRdb on the PCR reads, gives a single entry per CDR3 protein. The sample consists of more than 450,000 distinct CDR3 sequences, approximately 25% of them appearing once. The specimen was naive CD8+ T cells from blood, with Jurkat cell RNA spiked in. Subset specified: FACS-sorted CD8+CD4-CCR7+CD45RA+ naive T cells. The source of these receptors is a human donor in good health. Some libraries in this study had Jurkat cell RNA spiked in.

Worth noting for this clonotype: Just one base apart from a much larger clone, this may be a read error. V and J are TRBV28 and TRBJ2-3, with D perhaps matching TRBD2 (6 bases). CDR1 is MDHEN and CDR2 is SYDVKM in the germline V gene. The CDR3 covers 15 residues. Trimming removed 7 bases at V and 4 bases at J, with 18 bases between. The DNA for the CDR3 is TGTGCCAGCAATCTCCTAGCGAGAGGCGCAGATACGCAGTATTTT. It yields the protein CASNLLARGADTQYF.

CDR3 residues: CATSGGNSNQPQHF. The CDR3 DNA sequence: TGTGCCACCAGCGGAGGCAATAGCAATCAGCCCCAGCATTTT. The chain links TRBV24-1 to TRBJ1-5; D is ambiguous. Germline V gene sequence: CDR1 KGHDR, CDR2 SFDVKD. The CDR3 contains 14 residues. With 7 bases removed from V and 0 bases from J, the gap between germline ends came to 9 bases.

The J gene is TRBJ1-2, the V gene TRBV9; D gene uncertain. With 0 bases removed from V and 3 bases from J, the gap between germline ends came to 12 bases. Germline V lookup: CDR1 SGDLS, CDR2 YYNGEE. The CDR3 totals 15 residues. Here the CDR3 DNA reads TGTGCCAGCAGCGTAGGAGGTCGTTTTGACTATGGCTACACCTTC. As protein: CASSVGGRFDYGYTF. Looking up the rest from reference TRBV9 and TRBJ1-2 gives the full variable domain: DSGVTQTPKHLITATGQRVTLRCSPRSGDLSVYWYQQSLDQGLQFLIQYYNGEERAKGNILERFSAQQFPDLHSELNLSSLELGDSALYFCASSVGGRFDYGYTFGSGTRLTVV.

The gene calls are TRBV6-5 and TRBJ1-2, with TRBD1 identical over 7 bases. Trimming took 8 bases from V and 6 from J; bases not matched to a gene: 18. The CDR3 spans 16 residues. Germline V gene data show CDR1 as MNHEY and CDR2 as SVGAGI. The CDR3 is CASGPQTGNFMDGYTF. The CDR3 DNA is TGTGCCAGCGGGCCTCAGACAGGGAATTTTATGGATGGCTACACCTTC.

This clonotype was recorded once. J is TRBJ1-1 and V is TRBV28; a weak D match, TRBD1 (6 bases). In germline, CDR1 is MDHEN, CDR2 SYDVKM. The CDR3 covers 15 residues. V lost 5 bases, J lost 7 bases, and 20 bases lay in between. CDR3 in amino acids: CASSIAGHFAIEAFF. The CDR3 nucleotides read TGTGCCAGCAGTATCGCGGGACATTTTGCCATTGAAGCTTTCTTT. The full variable domain, in which reference TRBV28 and TRBJ1-1 provide the parts outside the CDR3, is DVKVTQSSRYLVKRTGEKVFLECVQDMDHENMFWYRQDPGLGLRLIYFSYDVKMKEKGDIPEGYSVSREKKERFSLILESASTNQTSMYLCASSIAGHFAIEAFFGQGTRLTVV.

This clonotype was seen only a few times. This rearrangement joins TRBV7-9 to TRBJ1-1; possible D gene TRBD1, 6 bases. The V end was cut by 5 bases, the J end by 6 bases, with 13 bases between. Germline CDR1 SEHNR, CDR2 FQNEAQ (reference sequence). This CDR3 contains 13 residues. This CDR3 is CASSTGRSSEAFF. In DNA, the CDR3 is TGTGCCAGCAGCACAGGGAGGTCATCTGAAGCTTTCTTT.

As regards this clonotype: This may come from a read error, since a much larger clone is one base off. The chain's CDR3 is CASSQIPLGTAHQPQHF. Here the CDR3 DNA reads TGCGCCAGCAGCCAAATTCCCCTCGGGACAGCACATCAGCCCCAGCATTTT. This rearrangement joins TRBV4-1 to TRBJ1-5; 7 positions agree with TRBD1. The CDR3 length is 17 residues. The germline CDR1 and CDR2 sequences are MGHRA and YSYEKL. With 2 bases clipped from V and 5 bases from J, the junction kept 12 bases outside the gene matches.

Only a few counts were recorded for this clonotype. The chain is built from TRBV10-3 and TRBJ2-7; D possibly corresponds to TRBD1 (5 bases). The length of the CDR3 is 14 residues. V was clipped by 5 bases and J by 3 bases, with 14 bases between them. CDR1 and CDR2 from the germline V gene are ENHRY and SYGVKD. CDR3 loop: CAISPTGGDYEQYF. In nucleotides, the CDR3 is TGTGCCATCAGTCCTACAGGTGGGGACTACGAGCAGTACTTC.

This clonotype was found many times. The chain joins TRBV4-3 to TRBJ2-7; 14 bases match TRBD2. The V gene's germline CDR1 is LGHNA and CDR2 YSLEER. The V segment lost 0 bases and the J segment 6 bases; nucleotides outside the gene matches: 7. The CDR3 totals 17 residues. This CDR3 is CASSQDRHGLAGGEQYF. The CDR3 DNA sequence: TGCGCCAGCAGCCAAGATAGGCACGGACTAGCGGGAGGCGAGCAGTACTTC.

At least ten counts were recorded for this clonotype. This chain joins TRBV7-9 and TRBJ2-7, with D perhaps matching TRBD1 (6 bases). This CDR3 comprises 16 residues. Per germline, CDR1 SEHNR and CDR2 FQNEAQ (reference sequence). Trimming took 5 bases from V and 0 from J, leaving 17 bases between them. The CDR3 bases are TGTGCCAGCAGCGCGACCGGGACACCCGACTCCTACGAGCAGTACTTC. This codes for CASSATGTPDSYEQYF.

This clonotype was found a few times. The chain couples TRBV20-1 to TRBJ2-5; the match to TRBD2 covers 13 bases. There are 15 residues in the CDR3. J was trimmed by 3 bases and V by 4 bases; bases with no gene match: 5. Germline values: CDR1 DFQATT, CDR2 SNEGSKA (reference sequence). As DNA, the CDR3 is TGCAGTGCTAATCTCGGGACTAGCGGGGAAGAGACCCAGTACTTC. This encodes CSANLGTSGEETQYF.

This clonotype was seen ten or more times. The CDR3 nucleotides are TGTGCCAGCAGCCCGCCTGGATTCTCCTACGAGCAGTACTTC. This gives the protein CASSPPGFSYEQYF. The chain couples TRBV7-9 to TRBJ2-7; D remains unclear. Trimming cost V 5 bases and J 0 bases, with 11 bases left between them. CDR3 length: 14 residues. Germline CDR1 is SEHNR and CDR2 is FQNEAQ (reference sequence).

Many counts were recorded for this clonotype. The gene calls are TRBV12-3 or TRBV12-4 and TRBJ2-5; 7 positions agree with TRBD1. This CDR3 has 14 residues. Trimming cost V 4 bases and J 2 bases; bases outside gene matches: 4. The CDR3 DNA sequence: TGTGCCAGCAGTTCACCGGGACAGCAAGAGACCCAGTACTTC. Translating gives CASSSPGQQETQYF.

In its sample, this clonotype was seen many times. The genes are TRBV7-3 and TRBJ2-1; D might be TRBD2 (5 bases). V was trimmed by 5 bases and J by 7 bases, leaving 15 bases between them. The length of the CDR3 is 14 residues. Germline V gene lookup returns CDR1 SGHTA and CDR2 FQGTGA. CDR3 in DNA: TGTGCCAGCAGCCTAGGGCTAGCAGATAATGAGCAGTTCTTC. Its protein is CASSLGLADNEQFF.

As regards this clonotype: This may arise from a read error, as a much more abundant clone is one base away. The chain links TRBV7-9 to TRBJ2-4; TRBD1 agrees at 9 bases. Germline values: CDR1 SEHNR, CDR2 FQNEAQ (reference sequence). The CDR3 has 18 residues. DNA of the CDR3: TGTGCCAGCAGCATACAGGGGGCTCCGCAAATTGGTGACAACATTCTGTACTTC. The encoded protein is CASSIQGAPQIGDNILYF.